This entry features one T cell receptor beta chain sequence. What it binds is unknown. The data were taken from a study of T cell repertoires in cytomegalovirus infection. Study overall: Indications came from public TCR beta signatures; they pointed to CMV infection and to a matching HLA type.

TCRdb re-called the reads through MiXCR, storing one row per CDR3 protein. The repertoire holds fewer than 350,000 distinct CDR3 sequences, with almost 30% as singletons. The source is a human donor in good health (CMV status not recorded). Some clones in this sample may be carry-over from other donors' samples. Sequences were derived from cultured PBMCs, sampled from culture after CMV antigen stimulation.

The CDR3 DNA follows: TGTGCCAGCAGCTTAAGGGGGCCCGAGCAGTACTTC. Translated: CASSLRGPEQYF. The J gene is TRBJ2-7, the V gene TRBV7-6; 7 bases line up with TRBD1. CDR1 and CDR2 (germline): SGHVS, FNYEAQ. The CDR3 runs to 12 residues. J gave up 6 bases and V 2 bases, and 1 base lay outside the gene matches.